Shown below are 3 T cell receptor beta chains from a single sample sequenced in a study of T cell changes during pregnancy in multiple sclerosis. The repertoire was sequenced with immunoSEQ multiplex PCR; TCRdb's copy has only in-frame clones and lacks some. The sample lists roughly 110,000 clones, about 93% occurring once. Source: peripheral blood, taken in the third trimester of pregnancy. The receptors come from a female donor with multiple sclerosis, enrolled in a pregnancy study.

This chain connects TRBV23-1 to TRBJ2-7; no firm D call. TRBV23-1 is reported as an ORF; its role is uncertain. The CDR3 contains 16 residues. V gave up 5 bases and J gave up 3 bases, with 20 bases separating them. CDR3 DNA sequence: TGCGCCAGCAGTACTCTACCAACGTCCGGTAGCTACGAGCAGTACTTC. This gives the protein CASSTLPTSGSYEQYF.

V usage is TRBV5-1 and J usage is TRBJ2-5; 7 nucleotides agree with TRBD2. CDR3 length: 14 residues. The trim removed 0 bases at V and 1 base at J, leaving 0 bases unmatched. Germline-derived CDR1 and CDR2 are SGHRS and YFSETQ. Written as DNA, the CDR3 is TGCGCCAGCAGCTTGGGACTAGCCCAAGAGACCCAGTACTTC. This translates into CASSLGLAQETQYF.

The chain recombines TRBV5-1 with TRBJ2-1, with 9 bases identical to TRBD1. Germline CDR1 is SGHRS and CDR2 is YFSETQ. This CDR3 has 15 residues. After removal of 3 bases from V and 4 bases from J, the junction contained 5 bases not matched to a gene. The CDR3 loop reads CASSSTGQGYNEQFF. The CDR3 DNA is TGCGCCAGCAGCTCGACCGGACAGGGGTACAATGAGCAGTTCTTC.